This T cell receptor beta chain was retrieved from a study of lung T cells in sarcoidosis with Löfgren's syndrome. Study at large: Sarcoidosis features CD4+ T cell accumulation in bronchoalveolar lavage fluid. Repertoire analyses centered on Löfgren's syndrome patients.

General observations from the study: In alpha-beta pairs, TRAV12-1 favored TRBV2, and their CDR3s were homologous.

This clonotype is labeled medium-sized. The antigen is unknown. TCRdb called the reads again in MiXCR, with one record for every CDR3 protein. Here the sample spans some 2,500 distinct CDR3 sequences, 25% to 35% being singletons. The V gene lost 8 bases and the J gene lost 0 bases, with 24 bases spanning the gap. Germline lookup yields CDR1 MNHNS and CDR2 SASEGT. CDR3 size: 18 residues. Material for sequencing was CD4+ T cells from PBMCs. This clonotype was obtained from a human donor with sarcoidosis (Löfgren's syndrome or another form), or a control subject (not recorded which). The rearrangement uses TRBV6-1 and TRBJ2-3; D not certain. The CDR3 is CASRLPTMRKSSTDTQYF. CDR3 bases: TGTGCCAGCCGCCTTCCGACGATGCGGAAATCTAGCACAGATACGCAGTATTTT.